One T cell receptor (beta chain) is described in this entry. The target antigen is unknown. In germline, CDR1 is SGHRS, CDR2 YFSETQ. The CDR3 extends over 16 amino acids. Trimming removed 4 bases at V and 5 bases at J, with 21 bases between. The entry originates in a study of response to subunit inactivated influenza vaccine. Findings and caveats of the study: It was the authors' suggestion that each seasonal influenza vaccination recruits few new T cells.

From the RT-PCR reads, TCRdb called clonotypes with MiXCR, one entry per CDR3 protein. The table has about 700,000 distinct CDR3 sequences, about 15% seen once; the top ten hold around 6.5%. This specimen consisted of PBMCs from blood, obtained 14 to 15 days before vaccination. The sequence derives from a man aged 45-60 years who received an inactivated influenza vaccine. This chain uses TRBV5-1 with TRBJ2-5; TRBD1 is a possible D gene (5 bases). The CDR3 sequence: CASSVAQGSRSETQYF. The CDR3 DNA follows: TGCGCCAGCAGCGTGGCGCAGGGTAGTCGTTCGGAGACCCAGTACTTC.